This T cell receptor (beta chain) was captured by sequencing in a study of T cells in Graves' hyperthyroidism and ophthalmopathy (dated by TCRdb to about 2019). Background on the whole study: Peripheral blood samples were taken at the time of initial diagnosis, prior to any treatment. Prospective prediction of ophthalmopathy was tested in an independent validation cohort of 18 to 20 hyperthyroidism patients and 15 to 17 patients who later progressed to ophthalmopathy. A discovery cohort of around 100 patients, approximately 45 with Graves' ophthalmopathy and about 60 with stable Graves' hyperthyroidism, was used to find distinguishing TCR V-J signatures. In more than 5 Graves' hyperthyroidism patients, the study also compared T-cell repertoires from thyroid tissue with T-cell repertoires from blood. The paper describes TCR Vbeta CDR3 sequencing of roughly 130 peripheral blood samples, made up of roughly 45 ophthalmopathy patients, approximately 73 hyperthyroidism patients and roughly 17 progressor patients. After sampling, hyperthyroidism patients received methimazole starting at 30 mg daily, and ophthalmopathy patients received high-dose intravenous methylprednisolone. The 100 or so discovery patients were divided at random into training and test sets in a 7:3 ratio.

Summary of the overall study and its limitations: In cross-validation, a model built on a 13 V-J signature told ophthalmopathy apart from stable hyperthyroidism with approximately 90% sensitivity and approximately 81% specificity, and in testing the same model reached 80%/75%. Sample size was not statistically predetermined, and blinding of investigators to group allocation was not performed. Most expanded thyroid clonotypes (frequency above 0.001) were also detected in blood, a finding suggesting that blood repertoires may reflect thyroid immune responses. In validation, the model predicted progression to ophthalmopathy with just under 71% sensitivity and approximately 78% specificity, a median of about 6 months before onset.

The TCR beta CDR3 regions were amplified from RNA transcripts. For the first round of RT-PCR on the TCR CDR3, the HTBI primer set was used together with the Qiagen OneStep RT-PCR kit. Libraries were constructed in a second round of multiplex PCR, after which size selection and purification were performed. Sequencing of the libraries was done on an Illumina HiSeq2000 using paired-end 100 bp reads. The source study handled its data this way. SOAPnuke was used to process the raw data, with reads discarded if the reads contained adapters or uncalled bases, had a mean Phred below 15, or lacked an exact constant-primer or identifier match. COPE v1.2.5 was used to merge high-quality paired reads, and clonotypes were defined as unique nucleotide sequences. Clonotypes were aligned to IMGT TRBV, TRBD and TRBJ reference segments using MiTCR v1.1. Analysis was restricted to V-J combinations with a frequency above 0.0001, which covered about 99% of repertoires. The TCS score was defined as the ratio of F50 (clonal expansion) to E x V (chaos), calculated using BLOSUM62-based TCRdist between CDR3 peptides within each V-J. Welch's t-statistics and random forest reduced around 510 V-J features to fewer than 15, which were used in a naive Bayes classifier (R e1071). TCRdb itself trimmed the public reads at Q25 with fastp, ran MiXCR and retained productive beta chains. Each record represents a unique CDR3 protein, reported with the most common genes and DNA among its rows. These V and J calls are TCRdb output, not the study's own analysis. The table for this sample lists hundreds of thousands of distinct CDR3 sequences; 14% of them were counted only once. The top ten hold approximately 12% of the sample.

In the ophthalmopathy patients, disease was moderately to severely active, with a Clinical Activity Score of 3 or more, a NOSPECS grade of 4 or more, and a duration of less than 3 months. Exclusion was applied to patients with uncontrolled infections, other autoimmune diseases, pregnancy or lactation. Diagnoses relied on clinical symptoms, serum thyroxine and TRAb, thyroid ultrasound and orbital computed tomography. PBMCs were isolated from 7.5 to 10 ml of fresh peripheral blood by Ficoll-Paque density gradient centrifugation. Trizol reagent was used to extract total RNA, and RNA quality was then checked on an Agilent 2100 Bioanalyzer. Between the V and J ends, shortened by 4 bases and 1 base respectively, the junction contains 7 bases. Reading the germline V gene gives CDR1 SGHTA and CDR2 FQGTGA. Including cysteine and phenylalanine, the CDR3 has 13 amino acids. CDR3 DNA is the only sequence kept; it has 39 bases, read in frame from the first base.

There are many counts of this clonotype. What antigen it recognizes has not been identified. No per-base quality is available; no much larger clone lies one base away. The receptor comes from a woman aged 50 to 65 with Graves' ophthalmopathy. Sequenced material: blood. This receptor chain uses TRBV7-3 and TRBJ1-1; no D segment can be confidently identified. The DNA sequence is TGTGCCAGCAGCTGGAGATGGAACACTGAAGCTTTCTTT. Its translation is CASSWRWNTEAFF.